One and the same sample provided the 18 T cell receptor beta chains below, sequenced in a study of shared clonotypes between healthy human individuals. The assay was immunoSEQ multiplex PCR, and TCRdb's table has in-frame clones only and misses some. Among approximately 1.5 million clones listed, 97% to 99% were seen once. Specimen: naive CD4+ T cells sorted from blood. Regarding subset: CD45RA+ positively selected. Every receptor here comes from a young man in good health.

On this clone itself: Other DNA sequences in this specimen translate into the identical CDR3. The chain is built from TRBV7-9 and TRBJ2-5, with D maybe TRBD2 (5 bases). V lost 6 bases to trimming and J lost 5 bases, with 13 bases between them. The germline CDR1 and CDR2 sequences are SEHNR and FQNEAQ (reference sequence). The CDR3 length is 13 residues. The CDR3 sequence: CASSPLAAETQYF. CDR3 DNA sequence: TGTGCCAGCAGTCCTCTAGCAGCGGAGACCCAGTACTTC. The complete variable domain, with remaining parts taken from reference TRBV7-9 and TRBJ2-5, reads DTGVSQNPRHKITKRGQNVTFRCDPISEHNRLYWYRQTLGQGPEFLTYFQNEAQLEKSRLLSDRFSAERPKGSFSTLEIQRTEQGDSAMYLCASSPLAAETQYFGPGTRLLVL.

The CDR3, as DNA: TGCAGCGTTGTCGGTCCTAGCGGGATGGGCAATGAGCAGTTCTTC. This gives the protein CSVVGPSGMGNEQFF. V usage is TRBV29-1 and J usage is TRBJ2-1; 9 bases fit TRBD2. CDR1 SQVTM and CDR2 ANQGSEA come from the germline V gene. V shed 4 bases, J shed 6 bases, and the junction held 10 bases outside the gene matches. CDR3 length: 15 residues.

V usage is TRBV5-1 and J usage is TRBJ2-5; D remains unclear. CDR1 SGHRS and CDR2 YFSETQ come from the germline V gene. The CDR3 contains 12 residues. V lost 3 bases and J 5 bases, leaving 8 bases between the germline ends. The CDR3: CASSYDGETQYF. Written as DNA, the CDR3 is TGCGCCAGCAGCTACGACGGGGAGACCCAGTACTTC.

The chain carries TRBV11-2 and TRBJ2-7; TRBD2 is a possible D gene (5 bases). The V gene's germline CDR1 is SGHAT and CDR2 FQNNGV. V was cut by 1 base and J by 3 bases, with 13 bases left in between. This CDR3 contains 15 residues. This CDR3 is CASSLAPGSRYEQYF. The DNA of the CDR3 is TGTGCCAGCAGCTTAGCACCGGGGTCCCGCTACGAGCAGTACTTC.

The V gene is TRBV4-1, the J gene TRBJ1-1, with 7 nucleotides matching TRBD1. Germline CDR1 MGHRA, CDR2 YSYEKL. The V segment lost 3 bases and the J segment 0 bases; nucleotides outside the gene matches: 13. The CDR3 runs to 18 residues. The CDR3 DNA reads as TGCGCCAGCAGCCACCCCACGGGAAGGGGACAGTTGAACACTGAAGCTTTCTTT. Encoded protein: CASSHPTGRGQLNTEAFF.

This clone came up once. This chain links TRBV6-5 with TRBJ1-5; D unresolved. Germline lookup yields CDR1 MNHEY and CDR2 SVGAGI. V shed 5 bases and J shed 7 bases, with 18 bases lying between them. This CDR3 is built from 15 residues. CDR3 DNA: TGTGCCAGCAGTCCAAACACCCCGTCATGGCAGCCCCAGCATTTT. Residues: CASSPNTPSWQPQHF.

This clone showed up just once. V usage is TRBV7-9 and J usage is TRBJ2-1, with D unclear. V was shortened by 5 bases and J by 2 bases, with 10 bases between the two germline ends. CDR1 is SEHNR, CDR2 FQNEAQ, per germline (reference sequence). The CDR3 is made up of 14 amino acids. The DNA for the CDR3 is TGTGCCAGCAGCCAAACTCACACCTACAATGAGCAGTTCTTC. It specifies CASSQTHTYNEQFF. Drawing the rest from reference TRBV7-9 and TRBJ2-1, the complete variable domain is DTGVSQNPRHKITKRGQNVTFRCDPISEHNRLYWYRQTLGQGPEFLTYFQNEAQLEKSRLLSDRFSAERPKGSFSTLEIQRTEQGDSAMYLCASSQTHTYNEQFFGPGTRLTVL.

V gene TRBV30 combines with J gene TRBJ1-4, with TRBD1 matching 7 bases. This CDR3 has 14 residues. The V segment lost 3 bases and the J segment 2 bases; nucleotides outside the gene matches: 3. Germline values: CDR1 GTSNPN, CDR2 SVGIG (reference sequence). The chain's CDR3 is CAWSSGQTNEKLFF. The DNA of the CDR3 is TGTGCCTGGAGCTCGGGACAGACTAATGAAAAACTGTTTTTT. Complete variable domain (other parts from reference TRBV30 and TRBJ1-4): SQTIHQWPATLVQPVGSPLSLECTVEGTSNPNLYWYRQAAGRGLQLLFYSVGIGQISSEVPQNLSASRPQDRQFILSSKKLLLSDSGFYLCAWSSGQTNEKLFFGSGTQLSVL.

The chain combines TRBV5-1 with TRBJ1-2; TRBD1 might be the D (5 bases). CDR1 SGHRS and CDR2 YFSETQ come from the germline V gene. Between the trimmed V and J ends, which lost 4 bases and 7 bases, there was a span of 11 bases. This CDR3 comprises 12 residues. Here the CDR3 DNA reads TGCGCCAGCAGCGGCCAGGGTACTGGCTACACCTTC. As protein: CASSGQGTGYTF. The full variable domain, rest sourced from reference TRBV5-1 and TRBJ1-2, is KAGVTQTPRYLIKTRGQQVTLSCSPISGHRSVSWYQQTPGQGLQFLFEYFSETQRNKGNFPGRFSGRQFSNSRSEMNVSTLELGDSALYLCASSGQGTGYTFGSGTRLTVV.

This clone was seen a single time. The chain couples TRBV2 to TRBJ2-7, with a tentative D call TRBD1 (5 bases). CDR3 length: 14 residues. Germline CDR1 reads SNHLY; CDR2 reads FYNNEI. The ends were cut back, 1 base at V and 3 bases at J, with 10 bases in the middle. This chain's CDR3 is CASSEDRFLYEQYF. The CDR3 nucleotides read TGTGCCAGCAGTGAAGACAGGTTTCTCTACGAGCAGTACTTC. Looking up the rest from reference TRBV2 and TRBJ2-7 gives the full variable domain: EPEVTQTPSHQVTQMGQEVILRCVPISNHLYFYWYRQILGQKVEFLVSFYNNEISEKSEIFDDQFSVERPDGSNFTLKIRSTKLEDSAMYFCASSEDRFLYEQYFGPGTRLTVT.

Concerning this clone itself: In the same sample, other DNA sequences code for this CDR3. This chain uses TRBV9 with TRBJ2-2; D is undetermined. V lost 2 bases, J lost 4 bases, and 6 bases lay in between. Germline V gene sequence: CDR1 SGDLS, CDR2 YYNGEE. This CDR3 has 13 amino acids. CDR3 loop: CASSVRVTGELFF. CDR3 nucleotide sequence: TGTGCCAGCAGCGTTCGAGTCACCGGGGAGCTGTTTTTT.

A word on this clone: The same CDR3 is also encoded by other DNA sequences in this sample. The rearrangement joins TRBV5-1 to TRBJ2-7; TRBD2 matches 11 bases. In germline, CDR1 is SGHRS, CDR2 YFSETQ. J was trimmed by 3 bases and V by 2 bases; bases with no gene match: 1. The CDR3 runs to 14 residues. DNA for the CDR3: TGCGCCAGCAGCTTACTAGCGGGAGACTACGAGCAGTACTTC. As protein: CASSLLAGDYEQYF.

The V call is TRBV9, the J call TRBJ2-3; possible D gene TRBD1, 6 bases. The CDR3 has 13 residues. V lost 6 bases, J lost 1 base, and 9 bases lay in between. Germline V CDR1 and CDR2: SGDLS, YYNGEE. The chain's CDR3 is CASNHRGTDTQYF. The CDR3 nucleotides are TGTGCCAGCAACCACAGGGGCACAGATACGCAGTATTTT.

The V and J genes are TRBV28 and TRBJ2-7; 10 bases fit TRBD2. CDR1 and CDR2 (germline): MDHEN, SYDVKM. The V gene end was trimmed by 5 bases and the J gene end by 1 base; junction bases not matched to a gene: 5. The CDR3 is made up of 15 amino acids. As DNA, the CDR3 is TGTGCCAGCAGTATCCCGGGACTAGCGTCCTACGAGCAGTACTTC. Its protein is CASSIPGLASYEQYF.

V is TRBV9 and J is TRBJ1-3; D is unresolved. This CDR3 is built from 13 residues. V was clipped by 0 bases and J by 11 bases, with 12 bases between them. The germline CDR1 and CDR2 sequences are SGDLS and YYNGEE. This CDR3 reads CASSVAPRQSIYF. CDR3 in DNA: TGTGCCAGCAGCGTAGCTCCTAGGCAATCCATATATTTT. The variable domain in full, completed from reference TRBV9 and TRBJ1-3, reads DSGVTQTPKHLITATGQRVTLRCSPRSGDLSVYWYQQSLDQGLQFLIQYYNGEERAKGNILERFSAQQFPDLHSELNLSSLELGDSALYFCASSVAPRQSIYFGEGSWLTVV.

V gene TRBV7-9 combines with J gene TRBJ1-1, with D possibly matching TRBD1 (6 bases). Trimming took off 2 bases at V and 1 base at J, with 8 bases between the two ends. This CDR3 has 14 residues. From germline, CDR1 is SEHNR and CDR2 FQNEAQ (reference sequence). The CDR3 DNA is TGTGCCAGCAGCTTAAACAGGGCGAACACTGAAGCTTTCTTT. It translates to CASSLNRANTEAFF.

V gene TRBV6-4 combines with J gene TRBJ2-7; 9 bases are shared with TRBD2. Germline lookup yields CDR1 MRHNA and CDR2 SNTAGT. The CDR3 has 15 amino acids. With V trimmed by 10 bases and J by 4 bases, 14 bases remained unmatched. Here the CDR3 reads CANKGGRARDYEQYF. CDR3 bases: TGTGCCAATAAAGGCGGGAGGGCCAGGGATTACGAGCAGTACTTC.

The J gene is TRBJ2-7, the V gene TRBV6-1; TRBD1 might be the D (5 bases). V was shortened by 8 bases and J by 2 bases, with 13 bases between the two germline ends. The length of the CDR3 is 13 residues. Germline-derived CDR1 and CDR2 are MNHNS and SASEGT. The CDR3 coding sequence is TGTGCCAGCTGCAGGACATTTGCCTACGAGCAGTACTTC. Protein: CASCRTFAYEQYF.